Presented here are 17 T cell receptor beta chains from one specimen sequenced in a study of T cell changes during pregnancy in multiple sclerosis. The protocol was immunoSEQ multiplex PCR, while the TCRdb copy is restricted to in-frame clones and leaves out a portion. The sample lists some 64,000 clones; approximately 91% were seen once. Material: peripheral blood, obtained in the first trimester of pregnancy. The receptors originated from a female donor with multiple sclerosis, enrolled in a pregnancy study.

The chain couples TRBV4-1 to TRBJ1-4; D is ambiguous. Germline loops: CDR1 MGHRA, CDR2 YSYEKL. The CDR3 consists of 14 residues. Trimming took 1 base from V and 8 from J, leaving 11 bases between them. CDR3 nucleotides: TGCGCCAGCAGCCAAGGGCCCGGCGGGGAAAAACTGTTTTTT. Its protein is CASSQGPGGEKLFF.

This clone was counted only a few times. The chain uses TRBV2 and TRBJ2-1, with 9 bases identical to TRBD2. The germline gives CDR1 SNHLY, CDR2 FYNNEI. This CDR3 contains 16 residues. V shed 0 bases and J 1 base; nucleotides not matched to a gene: 1. The DNA of the CDR3 is TGTGCCAGCAGTGAAGCGCTAGCGGGATCCTACAATGAGCAGTTCTTC. This sequence encodes CASSEALAGSYNEQFF. The complete variable domain, with remaining parts taken from reference TRBV2 and TRBJ2-1, reads EPEVTQTPSHQVTQMGQEVILRCVPISNHLYFYWYRQILGQKVEFLVSFYNNEISEKSEIFDDQFSVERPDGSNFTLKIRSTKLEDSAMYFCASSEALAGSYNEQFFGPGTRLTVL.

The chain employs TRBV28 and TRBJ2-7; 8 nucleotides match TRBD2. Germline values: CDR1 MDHEN, CDR2 SYDVKM. V trimming: 2 bases; J trimming: 1 base; junction bases outside the gene matches: 16. The CDR3 runs 19 residues. CDR3 sequence: CASSLRSPWGSGMSYEQYF. CDR3 in DNA: TGTGCCAGCAGTTTACGGTCGCCCTGGGGTAGCGGGATGTCCTACGAGCAGTACTTC.

The genes are TRBV5-1 and TRBJ2-3; D is unclear. The germline gives CDR1 SGHRS, CDR2 YFSETQ. Trimming removed 0 bases from V and 5 bases from J, with 10 bases in between. CDR3 size: 14 residues. CDR3 nucleotides: TGCGCCAGCAGCTTGGTCTTAAGAGGAGATACGCAGTATTTT. Encoded protein: CASSLVLRGDTQYF.

The chain uses TRBV19 and TRBJ1-4, with 7 bases aligning to TRBD1. Germline V gene sequence: CDR1 LNHDA, CDR2 SQIVND (reference sequence). Germline trimming cut 4 bases from V and 0 bases from J; bases unmatched to any gene: 8. The CDR3 is made up of 17 amino acids. The CDR3 sequence: CASSTPGDSATNEKLFF. The CDR3 DNA reads TGTGCCAGTAGTACCCCTGGGGACAGTGCAACTAATGAAAAACTGTTTTTT.

This clone is termed medium-sized. CDR3 sequence (DNA): TGTGCCAGCAGCCAGAGCGGGAACACTGAAGCTTTCTTT. As protein: CASSQSGNTEAFF. The V gene is TRBV7-2, the J gene TRBJ1-1; no reliable D call. Germline loops: CDR1 SGHTA, CDR2 FQGNSA. V shed 5 bases and J shed 1 base, with 8 bases lying between them. The CDR3 totals 13 residues.

The chain couples TRBV9 to TRBJ2-6, with D unclear. The CDR3 extends over 18 amino acids. With 0 bases removed from V and 0 bases from J, the gap between germline ends came to 13 bases. Germline CDR1 and CDR2: SGDLS and YYNGEE. The CDR3 protein is CASSVVTDGRSGANVLTF. The CDR3, as DNA: TGTGCCAGCAGCGTAGTGACCGATGGGCGCTCTGGGGCCAACGTCCTGACTTTC.

This clone occurred a few times. The chain is built from TRBV5-3 and TRBJ2-7; 10 bases fit TRBD1. TRBV5-3 is an ORF, with its function uncertain. Unmatched junction bases numbered 4, after V lost 5 bases and J lost 2 bases. CDR3 length: 14 amino acids. The CDR3 coding sequence is TGTGCCAGAAGGGCCGGGACAGGGGCCTACGAGCAGTACTTC. Its translation is CARRAGTGAYEQYF.

The V call is TRBV28, the J call TRBJ1-2; D may be TRBD1 (6 bases). The CDR3 extends over 13 amino acids. V shed 2 bases and J shed 8 bases, with 12 bases lying between them. Germline assignment: CDR1 MDHEN and CDR2 SYDVKM. The CDR3 DNA reads TGTGCCAGCAGTTTAAGGGGACAAAGGGGCTACACCTTC. This sequence encodes CASSLRGQRGYTF.

The V gene is TRBV5-1, the J gene TRBJ1-1; tentatively, D is TRBD1 (5 bases). The CDR3 covers 16 residues. The germline V and J ends were trimmed by 1 base and 6 bases, with 19 bases remaining between them. Germline V gene data show CDR1 as SGHRS and CDR2 as YFSETQ. CDR3 sequence (DNA): TGCGCCAGCAGCTTGACACAGGCACCGGGGGGGGCTGAAGCTTTCTTT. Amino acids: CASSLTQAPGGAEAFF.

The rearrangement joins TRBV10-3 to TRBJ2-7; TRBD2 agrees at 8 bases. The V segment lost 10 bases and the J segment 5 bases; nucleotides outside the gene matches: 10. The CDR3 runs 13 residues. Germline V gene sequence: CDR1 ENHRY, CDR2 SYGVKD. CDR3 nucleotide sequence: TGTGCCACCATTGGGACTAGTATGGACGAGCAGTACTTC. This codes for CATIGTSMDEQYF.

The rearrangement joins TRBV6-1 to TRBJ2-4; 7 nucleotides match TRBD2. CDR1 and CDR2 (germline): MNHNS, SASEGT. V dropped 1 base and J dropped 8; count of bases not matched to a gene: 5. CDR3 length equals 14 residues. The CDR3 bases are TGTGCCAGCAGTGAAGGCCTAGCGGTCTACATTCAGTACTTC. Residues: CASSEGLAVYIQYF.

The chain recombines TRBV28 with TRBJ1-5; D gene unclear. The germline V gene encodes CDR1 MDHEN and CDR2 SYDVKM. Deletions cut 4 bases from V and 1 base from J, with 5 bases between. The CDR3 loop spans 13 amino acids. In DNA form, the CDR3 reads TGTGCCAGCAGTTATTCGAGCAATCAGCCCCAGCATTTT. Protein sequence: CASSYSSNQPQHF.

The V call is TRBV7-9, the J call TRBJ2-1; D is ambiguous. The germline CDR1 and CDR2 sequences are SEHNR and FQNEAQ (reference sequence). This CDR3 has 12 residues. V dropped 2 bases and J dropped 5 bases, with 4 bases sitting between them. CDR3 sequence reads: CASSLTDNEQFF. CDR3 sequence (DNA): TGTGCCAGCAGCTTAACAGACAATGAGCAGTTCTTC.

CDR3 amino acids: CASSLVGFSYEQYF. The CDR3 region has the DNA TGTGCCAGCAGCTTGGTTGGCTTCTCCTACGAGCAGTACTTC. The chain joins TRBV5-6 to TRBJ2-7, with no clear D. The CDR3 runs 14 residues. V dropped 0 bases and J dropped 0 bases, with 7 bases sitting between them. Germline values: CDR1 SGHDT, CDR2 YYEEEE.

J is TRBJ1-1 and V is TRBV5-1; weak D call: TRBD1 (5 bases). V dropped 4 bases and J dropped 4 bases, with 17 bases sitting between them. The germline V gene has CDR1 SGHRS and CDR2 YFSETQ. The CDR3 sequence is 15 residues long. The CDR3 region is CASSAQDSPRTEAFF. For the CDR3, the DNA is TGCGCCAGCAGCGCCCAAGACAGTCCACGCACTGAAGCTTTCTTT. Full variable domain (remainder filled in from reference TRBV5-1 and TRBJ1-1): KAGVTQTPRYLIKTRGQQVTLSCSPISGHRSVSWYQQTPGQGLQFLFEYFSETQRNKGNFPGRFSGRQFSNSRSEMNVSTLELGDSALYLCASSAQDSPRTEAFFGQGTRLTVV.

This chain joins TRBV11-2 and TRBJ2-5, with D hard to call. Trimming removed 0 bases at V and 7 bases at J, with 12 bases between. The CDR3 consists of 14 residues. The germline CDR1 and CDR2 sequences are SGHAT and FQNNGV. The CDR3 sequence: CASSLDQAVGTQYF. The CDR3 region has the DNA TGTGCCAGCAGCTTAGATCAGGCCGTGGGGACCCAGTACTTC.